This is a list of T cell receptor beta chains from one sample in a study of T-cell memory formation after mild COVID-19. TCRdb called the 5' RACE reads again in MiXCR, with one record for every CDR3 protein. Of about 110,000 distinct CDR3 sequences in the sample, approximately 22% were seen once. Sequencing used PBMCs or a T cell subset sorted from them (not recorded which). The receptors derive from a man in his late teens or twenties who had mild COVID-19 (a few samples of this study predate the infection). Cell type and time point are not known. CDR3s include the opening cysteine and the closing phenylalanine or tryptophan. A D gene is named only where the DNA matches it firmly. Clone size is given for some rows only: seen once, a few or many times, or a class if the clone is expanded.

D gene,clone size,V gene,J gene,CDR3 length,CDR3 DNA,CDR3 protein
TRBD1,many,TRBV20-1,TRBJ1-2,15,TGCAGTGCTAGAGATTCGGCCAGGGGGAACTATGGCTACACCTTC,CSARDSARGNYGYTF
TRBD1,few,TRBV6-6,TRBJ1-1,14,TGTGCCAGCTGGGACAGACACATGAACACTGAAGCTTTCTTT,CASWDRHMNTEAFF
NA,NA,TRBV5-6,TRBJ1-5,13,TGTGCCAGCAGCCCCGGGGGCATGCAGCCCCAGCATTTT,CASSPGGMQPQHF
TRBD2,few,TRBV7-2,TRBJ2-3,16,TGTGCCAGCAGCTTCTTCGTCGGGGGGGTACCAGATACGCAGTATTTT,CASSFFVGGVPDTQYF
NA,few,TRBV7-3,TRBJ2-2,16,TGTGCCAGCACCTCTCTCGGGGGCCCGAACACCGGGGAGCTGTTTTTT,CASTSLGGPNTGELFF
NA,NA,TRBV6-5,TRBJ2-1,13,TGTGCCAGCAGTATACAGGGAAACAATGAGCAGTTCTTC,CASSIQGNNEQFF
NA,few,TRBV6-1,TRBJ2-1,13,TGTGCCAGCAAAAAGGGGTCAGTCGATGAGCAGTTCTTC,CASKKGSVDEQFF
NA,NA,TRBV10-2,TRBJ2-2,13,TGCGCCATTCCCCAGGGGTCCACCGGGGAGCTGTTTTTT,CAIPQGSTGELFF
NA,few,TRBV7-8,TRBJ1-6,14,TGTGCCAGCAGCTTAGGGTTGGATAATTCACCCCTCCACTTT,CASSLGLDNSPLHF
TRBD1,NA,TRBV4-1,TRBJ1-6,16,TGCGCCAGCAGCCAAATAAGAGACAGGGTTAGTTCACCCCTCCACTTT,CASSQIRDRVSSPLHF
TRBD2,NA,TRBV27,TRBJ2-3,15,TGTGCCAGCACCTTGCTAGCGGGGGGCACAGATACGCAGTATTTT,CASTLLAGGTDTQYF
NA,few,TRBV6-5,TRBJ2-1,17,TGTGCCAGCAGTTACTCCCCCGGACTAGAAAGGGGGGGTGAGCAGTTCTTC,CASSYSPGLERGGEQFF
NA,NA,TRBV12-3/TRBV12-4,TRBJ2-5,15,TGTGCCAGCAGTTTATATTGGGGGGGCAACGAGACCCAGTACTTC,CASSLYWGGNETQYF
NA,many,TRBV27,TRBJ2-2,14,TGTGCCAGCAGTGAAGACAGGAACACCGGGGAGCTGTTTTTT,CASSEDRNTGELFF
NA,many,TRBV7-2,TRBJ2-3,14,TGTGCCAGCAGCCCAAGGTGGGAAACAGATACGCAGTATTTT,CASSPRWETDTQYF
NA,few,TRBV3-1,TRBJ2-1,14,TGTGCCAGCAGCGCGCCGGGGCCATATGATGAGCAGTTCTTC,CASSAPGPYDEQFF
NA,NA,TRBV6-6,TRBJ1-3,16,TGTGCCAGCAGTTACTCGCTCTATTTGTCTGGAAACACCATATATTTT,CASSYSLYLSGNTIYF
NA,NA,TRBV12-5,TRBJ1-5,16,TGTGCTAGTGGTGGCACAGGGACTTATAGCAATCAGCCCCAGCATTTT,CASGGTGTYSNQPQHF
NA,NA,TRBV29-1,TRBJ1-1,12,TGCAGCGTACACAGGACTGGGCTTGAAGCTTTCTTT,CSVHRTGLEAFF
NA,NA,TRBV12-3/TRBV12-4,TRBJ2-1,15,TGTGCCAGCAGACAGTCCCAGAACTCCGACAATGAGCAGTTCTTC,CASRQSQNSDNEQFF
NA,many,TRBV6-2/TRBV6-3,TRBJ2-3,15,TGTGCCAGCAGTTACCCGAACAGGGAATTCGGTACGCAGTATTTT,CASSYPNREFGTQYF
NA,few,TRBV29-1,TRBJ1-2,11,TGCAGCGTTGAGGAGGACTATGGCTACACCTTC,CSVEEDYGYTF
TRBD1,NA,TRBV29-1,TRBJ2-4,13,TGCAGCGTTGTTGGTCTTACAGGGGGCATTCAGTACTTC,CSVVGLTGGIQYF
NA,NA,TRBV24-1,TRBJ1-1,13,TGTGCCACCAGTGACGGAACGAACACTGAAGCTTTCTTT,CATSDGTNTEAFF
NA,NA,TRBV4-1,TRBJ1-2,14,TGCGCCAGCAGCCCGAAAACGGGGGGGTATGGCTACACCTTC,CASSPKTGGYGYTF
NA,many,TRBV5-1,TRBJ2-1,14,TGCGCCAGCAGCGCCCCCGACAATGACAATGAGCAGTTCTTC,CASSAPDNDNEQFF